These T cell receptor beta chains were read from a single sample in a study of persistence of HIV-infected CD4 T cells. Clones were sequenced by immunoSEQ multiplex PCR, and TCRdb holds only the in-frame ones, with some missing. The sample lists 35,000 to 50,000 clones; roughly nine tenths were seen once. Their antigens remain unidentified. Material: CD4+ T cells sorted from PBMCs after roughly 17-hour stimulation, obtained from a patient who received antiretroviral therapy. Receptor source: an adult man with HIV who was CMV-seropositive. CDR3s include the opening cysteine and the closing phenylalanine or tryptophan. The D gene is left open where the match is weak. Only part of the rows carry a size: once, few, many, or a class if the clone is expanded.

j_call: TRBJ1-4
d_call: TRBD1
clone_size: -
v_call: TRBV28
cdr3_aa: CASSMDRAREKLFF
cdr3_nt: TGTGCCAGCAGTATGGACAGGGCCCGCGAAAAACTGTTTTTT

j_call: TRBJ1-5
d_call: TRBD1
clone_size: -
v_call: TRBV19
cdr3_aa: CASKEVQGAHGQPQHF
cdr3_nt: TGTGCCAGTAAAGAAGTTCAGGGGGCGCACGGGCAGCCCCAGCATTTT

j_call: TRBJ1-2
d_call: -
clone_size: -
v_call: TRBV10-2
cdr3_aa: CASSESFLGYGYTF
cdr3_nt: TGCGCCAGCAGTGAGTCCTTTTTGGGGTATGGCTACACCTTC

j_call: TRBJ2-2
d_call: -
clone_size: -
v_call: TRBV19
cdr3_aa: CASMRPGNPGELFF
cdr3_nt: TGTGCCAGTATGCGGCCAGGGAACCCCGGGGAGCTGTTTTTT

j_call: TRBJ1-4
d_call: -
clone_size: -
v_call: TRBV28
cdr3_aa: CASSLPGPASEKLFF
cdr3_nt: TGTGCCAGCAGTTTACCAGGGCCCGCCAGTGAAAAACTGTTTTTT

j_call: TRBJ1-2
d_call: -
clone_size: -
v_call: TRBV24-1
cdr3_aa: CATSDWEMGNYGYTF
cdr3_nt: TGTGCCACCAGTGACTGGGAAATGGGGAACTATGGCTACACCTTC

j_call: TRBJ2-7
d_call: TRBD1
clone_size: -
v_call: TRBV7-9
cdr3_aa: CAGGQLSYEQYF
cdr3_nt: TGTGCCGGGGGACAGTTATCCTACGAGCAGTACTTC

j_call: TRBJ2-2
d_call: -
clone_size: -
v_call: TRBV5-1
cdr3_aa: CASSLEQGRATGELFF
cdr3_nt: TGCGCCAGCAGCTTGGAGCAGGGCCGAGCCACCGGGGAGCTGTTTTTT

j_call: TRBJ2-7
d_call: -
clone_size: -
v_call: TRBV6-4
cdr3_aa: CASSDLTTYEQYF
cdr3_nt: TGTGCCAGCAGTGACCTCACAACCTACGAGCAGTACTTC

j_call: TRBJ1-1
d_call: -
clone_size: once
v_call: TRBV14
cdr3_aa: CASSQDQNTEAFF
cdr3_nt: TGTGCCAGCAGCCAAGATCAGAACACTGAAGCTTTCTTT

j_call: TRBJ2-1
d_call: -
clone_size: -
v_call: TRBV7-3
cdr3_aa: CASSYLGPYNEQFF
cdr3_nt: TGTGCCAGCAGCTACTTGGGACCTTACAATGAGCAGTTCTTC

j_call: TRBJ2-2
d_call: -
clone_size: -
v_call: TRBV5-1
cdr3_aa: CASGVGGDTGELFF
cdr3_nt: TGCGCCAGTGGAGTAGGGGGGGACACCGGGGAGCTGTTTTTT

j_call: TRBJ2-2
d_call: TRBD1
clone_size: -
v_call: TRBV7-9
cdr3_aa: CASSPRTGNTGELFF
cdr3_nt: TGTGCCAGCAGCCCCAGGACAGGGAACACCGGGGAGCTGTTTTTT

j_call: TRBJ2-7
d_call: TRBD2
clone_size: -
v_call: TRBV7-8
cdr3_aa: CASSFKRGGLSSYEQYF
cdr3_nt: TGTGCCAGCAGCTTTAAGCGGGGGGGCCTGAGCTCCTACGAGCAGTACTTC

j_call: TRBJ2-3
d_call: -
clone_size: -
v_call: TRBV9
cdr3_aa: CASSPSNNPSTDTQYF
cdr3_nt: TGTGCCAGCAGCCCCTCTAATAATCCTAGCACAGATACGCAGTATTTT

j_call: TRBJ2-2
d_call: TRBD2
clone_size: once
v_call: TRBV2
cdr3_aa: CASRRTSGGTGELFF
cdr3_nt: TGTGCCAGCAGGAGGACTAGCGGGGGCACCGGGGAGCTGTTTTTT

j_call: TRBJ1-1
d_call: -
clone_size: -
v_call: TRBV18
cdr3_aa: CASRISGDGKSTEAFF
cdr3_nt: TGTGCCAGCCGCATCTCTGGGGACGGTAAGAGCACTGAAGCTTTCTTT

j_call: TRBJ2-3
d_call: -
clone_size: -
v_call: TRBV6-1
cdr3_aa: CASILPGTDTQYF
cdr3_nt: TGTGCCAGCATTCTACCGGGCACAGATACGCAGTATTTT

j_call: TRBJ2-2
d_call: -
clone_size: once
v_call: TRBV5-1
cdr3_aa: CASSLVAGYTGELFF
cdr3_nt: TGCGCCAGCAGCTTGGTGGCAGGGTACACCGGGGAGCTGTTTTTT

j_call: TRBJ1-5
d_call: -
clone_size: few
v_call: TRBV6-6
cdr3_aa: CASSYSGANQPQHF
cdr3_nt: TGTGCCAGCAGTTACTCGGGGGCCAATCAGCCCCAGCATTTT

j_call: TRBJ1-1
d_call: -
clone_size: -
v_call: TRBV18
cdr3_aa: CASSVRVDPTEAFF
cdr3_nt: TGTGCCAGCTCAGTAAGGGTTGACCCCACTGAAGCTTTCTTT

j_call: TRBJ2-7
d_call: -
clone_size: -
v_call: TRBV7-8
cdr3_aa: CASSSQGEQYF
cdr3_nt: TGTGCCAGCAGCTCTCAGGGGGAGCAGTACTTC

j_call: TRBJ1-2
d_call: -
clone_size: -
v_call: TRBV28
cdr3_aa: CASSSQFTYTF
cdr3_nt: TGTGCCAGCAGTTCTCAATTCACCTACACCTTC

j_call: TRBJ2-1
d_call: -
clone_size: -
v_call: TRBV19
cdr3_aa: CASSIVGRASSYNEQFF
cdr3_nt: TGTGCCAGTAGTATAGTGGGCCGGGCCAGCTCCTACAATGAGCAGTTCTTC

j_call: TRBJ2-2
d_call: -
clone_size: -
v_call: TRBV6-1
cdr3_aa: CASSESGYLTGELFF
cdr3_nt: TGTGCCAGCAGTGAATCGGGATATCTCACCGGGGAGCTGTTTTTT

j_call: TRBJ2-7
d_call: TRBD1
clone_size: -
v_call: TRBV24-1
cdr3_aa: CATSDPGQGTYEQYF
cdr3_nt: TGTGCCACCAGTGACCCGGGACAGGGGACCTACGAGCAGTACTTC

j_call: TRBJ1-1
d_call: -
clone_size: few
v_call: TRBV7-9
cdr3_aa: CASSKTGTMNTEAFF
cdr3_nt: TGTGCCAGCAGCAAGACCGGGACAATGAACACTGAAGCTTTCTTT

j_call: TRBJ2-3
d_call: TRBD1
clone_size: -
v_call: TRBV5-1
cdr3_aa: CASSPSGQGVDTQYF
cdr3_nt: TGCGCCAGCAGCCCTTCGGGACAGGGAGTGGATACGCAGTATTTT

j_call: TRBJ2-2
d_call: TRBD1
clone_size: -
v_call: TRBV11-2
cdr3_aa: CASASRRGQGMSDTGELFF
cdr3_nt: TGTGCCAGCGCCTCACGCCGGGGACAGGGCATGTCGGACACCGGGGAGCTGTTTTTT

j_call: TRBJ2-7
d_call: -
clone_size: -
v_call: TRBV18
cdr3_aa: CASSPQSGYEQYF
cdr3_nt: TGTGCCAGCTCACCTCAATCCGGCTACGAGCAGTACTTC

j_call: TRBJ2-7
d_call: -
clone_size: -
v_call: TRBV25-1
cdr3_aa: CASSEDAGPAYEQYF
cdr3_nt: TGTGCCAGCAGTGAGGATGCGGGGCCTGCCTACGAGCAGTACTTC

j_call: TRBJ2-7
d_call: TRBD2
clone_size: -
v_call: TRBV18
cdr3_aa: CASSPRSGDPYEQYF
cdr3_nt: TGTGCCAGCTCACCAAGGAGCGGGGATCCCTACGAGCAGTACTTC

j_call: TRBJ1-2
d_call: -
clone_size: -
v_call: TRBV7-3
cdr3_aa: CASSLTSGQSHGYTF
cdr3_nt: TGTGCCAGCAGCTTAACTAGCGGACAGTCACATGGCTACACCTTC

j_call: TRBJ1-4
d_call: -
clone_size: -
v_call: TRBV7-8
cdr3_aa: CASSFNSLEKLFF
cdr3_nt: TGTGCCAGCAGCTTTAATTCTCTCGAAAAACTGTTTTTT

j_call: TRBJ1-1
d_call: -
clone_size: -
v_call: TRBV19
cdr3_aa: CASSIQEGEAFF
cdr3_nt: TGTGCCAGTAGTATACAGGAAGGGGAAGCTTTCTTT

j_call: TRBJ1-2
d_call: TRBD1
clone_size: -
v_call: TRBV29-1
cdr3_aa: CSVEGQGEGGYTF
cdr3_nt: TGCAGCGTTGAAGGACAGGGGGAGGGCGGCTACACCTTC

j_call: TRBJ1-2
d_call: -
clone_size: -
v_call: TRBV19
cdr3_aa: CASSIPGRASYGYTF
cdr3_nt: TGTGCCAGTAGTATCCCCGGTAGGGCCTCCTATGGCTACACCTTC

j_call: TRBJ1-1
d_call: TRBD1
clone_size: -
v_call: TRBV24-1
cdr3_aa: CATSSTGDGNTEAFF
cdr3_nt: TGTGCCACCAGCTCGACAGGGGACGGGAACACTGAAGCTTTCTTT

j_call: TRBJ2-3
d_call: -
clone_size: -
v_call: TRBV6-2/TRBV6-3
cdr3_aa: CASSLRRGSDTQYF
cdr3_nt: TGTGCCAGCAGTCTGCGAAGGGGTTCAGATACGCAGTATTTT

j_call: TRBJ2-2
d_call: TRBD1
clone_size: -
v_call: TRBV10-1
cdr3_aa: CASSEDRGLTGELFF
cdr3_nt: TGCGCCAGCAGTGAGGACAGGGGGCTCACCGGGGAGCTGTTTTTT

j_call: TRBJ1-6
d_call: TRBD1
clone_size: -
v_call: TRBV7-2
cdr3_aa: CASSLVSDRGSSPLHF
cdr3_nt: TGTGCCAGCAGCTTAGTTTCGGACAGGGGTAGCTCACCCCTCCACTTT

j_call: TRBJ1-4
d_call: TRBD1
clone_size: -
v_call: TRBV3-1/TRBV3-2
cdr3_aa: CASSQFGTGGEKLFF
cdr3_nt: TGTGCCAGCAGCCAGTTCGGGACAGGGGGCGAAAAACTGTTTTTT

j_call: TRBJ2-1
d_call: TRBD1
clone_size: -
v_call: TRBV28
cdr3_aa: CASSFETGPSSYNEQFF
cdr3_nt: TGTGCCAGCAGTTTTGAGACAGGGCCCAGCTCCTACAATGAGCAGTTCTTC

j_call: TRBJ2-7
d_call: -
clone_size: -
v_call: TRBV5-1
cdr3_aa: CASSLGGPSYEQYF
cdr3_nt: TGCGCCAGCAGCCTCGGCGGGCCCTCCTACGAGCAGTACTTC

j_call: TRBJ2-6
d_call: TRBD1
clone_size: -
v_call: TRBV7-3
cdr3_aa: CASSLNLGTAAVLTF
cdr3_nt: TGTGCCAGCAGCTTAAACCTGGGGACAGCCGCCGTCCTGACTTTC

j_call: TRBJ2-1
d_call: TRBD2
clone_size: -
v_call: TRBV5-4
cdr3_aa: CASSLAGGGTTYNEQFF
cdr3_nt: TGTGCCAGCAGCTTGGCGGGCGGGGGGACTACCTACAATGAGCAGTTCTTC

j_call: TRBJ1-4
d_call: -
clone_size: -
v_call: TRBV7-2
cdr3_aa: CASSADSAGANEKLFF
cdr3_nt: TGTGCCAGCAGCGCCGACTCAGCCGGTGCTAATGAAAAACTGTTTTTT

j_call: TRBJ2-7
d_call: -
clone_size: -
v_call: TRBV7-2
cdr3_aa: CASSLGGTYYEQYF
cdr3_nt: TGTGCCAGCAGCTTAGGTGGGACATACTACGAGCAGTACTTC

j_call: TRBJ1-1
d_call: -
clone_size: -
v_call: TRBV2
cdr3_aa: CASSGTGYTEAFF
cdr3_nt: TGTGCCAGCAGTGGAACAGGGTACACTGAAGCTTTCTTT

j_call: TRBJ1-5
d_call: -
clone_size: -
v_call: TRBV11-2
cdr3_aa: CASSLDREREPQHF
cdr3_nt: TGTGCCAGCAGCTTAGACAGGGAGAGGGAGCCCCAGCATTTT

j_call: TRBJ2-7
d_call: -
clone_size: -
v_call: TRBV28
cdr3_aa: CATSRTLHLYEQYF
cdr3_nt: TGTGCCACCAGCCGGACTCTCCACCTCTACGAGCAGTACTTC

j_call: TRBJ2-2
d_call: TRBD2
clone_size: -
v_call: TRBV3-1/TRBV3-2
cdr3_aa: CASSSRLAGNTGELFF
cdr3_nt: TGTGCCAGCAGCTCCCGACTAGCGGGGAACACCGGGGAGCTGTTTTTT

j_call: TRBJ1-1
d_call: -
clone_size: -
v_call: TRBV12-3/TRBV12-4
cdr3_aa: CASRVRGRTEAFF
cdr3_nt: TGTGCCAGCAGGGTCCGGGGGAGGACTGAAGCTTTCTTT

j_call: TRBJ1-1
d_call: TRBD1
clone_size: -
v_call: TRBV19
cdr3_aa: CASSIDRVNTEAFF
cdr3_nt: TGTGCCAGTAGTATCGACAGGGTGAACACTGAAGCTTTCTTT

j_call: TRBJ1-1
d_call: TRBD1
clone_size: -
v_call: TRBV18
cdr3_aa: CASSPRQGVGGEAFF
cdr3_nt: TGTGCCAGCTCACCCCGACAGGGGGTGGGGGGTGAAGCTTTCTTT